This T cell receptor (beta chain) originates from a study of regulatory T cells in long-lasting Graves disease. Study-wide points: With persistent disease, TRBV28, TRBJ1-2 and TRBJ2-5 were the favored segments.

Time point meaning: newly diagnosed GD, antithyroid drugs for less than 3 months. Extracted PBMC RNA gave rise to the TCR library. To make TCR beta libraries, researchers used iRepertoire HTBI primers and Arm-PCR of CDR3 regions. TCRdb used MiXCR to reprocess the multiplex PCR reads, holding one entry per CDR3 protein. Of 400,000 to 550,000 distinct CDR3 sequences in the sample, less than 20% are singletons; the top ten hold about 25%. This clonotype was counted ten times or more. Its cognate antigen is unknown. The CDR3 is made up of 14 amino acids. With 1 base removed from V and 9 bases from J, the gap between germline ends came to 16 bases. Per the germline V gene, CDR1 is DFQATT and CDR2 is SNEGSKA (reference sequence). The data were also submitted as part of a second study, on T cells in Graves' hyperthyroidism and ophthalmopathy. That study reports: Most thyroid-expanded clonotypes above 0.001 were also found in blood.

The source of this sequence is a woman aged 18-29 years with Graves disease. The specimen was peripheral blood mononuclear cells (PBMCs), collected at new diagnosis, from a patient treated with antithyroid drugs. The gene calls are TRBV20-1 and TRBJ2-1, with a possible D match to TRBD2 (6 bases). The CDR3 reads CSARVSPGGIEQFF. CDR3 DNA sequence: TGCAGTGCTAGAGTCAGTCCGGGCGGGATTGAGCAGTTCTTC.